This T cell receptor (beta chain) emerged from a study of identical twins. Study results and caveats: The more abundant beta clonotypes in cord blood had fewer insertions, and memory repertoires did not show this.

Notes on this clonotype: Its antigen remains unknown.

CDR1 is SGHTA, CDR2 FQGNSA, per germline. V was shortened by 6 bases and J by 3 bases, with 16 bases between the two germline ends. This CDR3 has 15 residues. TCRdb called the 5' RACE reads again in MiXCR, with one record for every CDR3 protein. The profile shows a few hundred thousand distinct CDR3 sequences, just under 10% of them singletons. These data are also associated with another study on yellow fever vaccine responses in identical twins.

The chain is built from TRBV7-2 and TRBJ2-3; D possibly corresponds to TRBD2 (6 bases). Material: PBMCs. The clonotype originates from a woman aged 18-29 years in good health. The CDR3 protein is CASSITGVSTDTQYF. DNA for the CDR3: TGTGCCAGCAGTATAACGGGGGTTTCGACAGATACGCAGTATTTT.